The clone carrying this T cell receptor beta chain turned up a few times. Its matching antigen is unknown. The sample is drawn from a study of T-cell memory formation after mild COVID-19. 5'RACE primed from the constant segment yielded TCR alpha and TCR beta cDNA libraries bearing sample barcodes and UMIs. From the 5' RACE reads, TCRdb called clonotypes with MiXCR, one entry per CDR3 protein. This sample yields about 340,000 distinct CDR3 sequences, of which approximately 14% are seen a single time; around a fifth belongs to the top ten. Germline-derived CDR1 and CDR2 are SGDLS and YYNGEE. The CDR3 contains 15 residues. The ends were cut back, 5 bases at V and 5 bases at J, with 16 bases in the middle. Study observations and caveats: Pre-infection memory contained some responding clones, which suggested that cross-reactive memory had joined.

The material sequenced was PBMCs or a T cell subset sorted from them (not recorded which). This chain links TRBV9 with TRBJ2-2; D is undetermined. The TCR originated in a man between 18 and 29 years old who had mild COVID-19 (a few samples of this study predate the infection). Cell type and time point are not known. This CDR3 is CASRASPTETGELFF. CDR3 DNA: TGTGCCAGCAGGGCCTCCCCCACAGAGACCGGGGAGCTGTTTTTT.